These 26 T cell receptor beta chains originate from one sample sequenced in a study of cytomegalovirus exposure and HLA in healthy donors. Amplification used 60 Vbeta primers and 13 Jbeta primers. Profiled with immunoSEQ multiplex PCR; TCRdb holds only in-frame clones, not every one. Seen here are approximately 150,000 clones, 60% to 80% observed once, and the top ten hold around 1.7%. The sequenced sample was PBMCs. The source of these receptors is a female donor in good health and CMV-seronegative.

The CDR3 DNA is TGCGCCAGCAGCTTAACTAGCGGGAGTACTAATACGCAGTATTTT. It codes for CASSLTSGSTNTQYF. V gene TRBV5-1 combines with J gene TRBJ2-3; 11 nucleotides match TRBD2. Germline V gives CDR1 SGHRS, CDR2 YFSETQ. J gave up 7 bases and V 2 bases, and 6 bases lay outside the gene matches. The CDR3 sequence is 15 residues long.

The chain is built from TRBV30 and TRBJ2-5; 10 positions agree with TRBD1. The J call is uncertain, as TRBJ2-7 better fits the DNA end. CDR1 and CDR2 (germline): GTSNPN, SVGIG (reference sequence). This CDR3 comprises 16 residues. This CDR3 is CAWRGRDRGDRNEQYF. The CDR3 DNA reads TGTGCCTGGAGGGGTAGGGACAGGGGTGATCGAAACGAGCAGTACTTC.

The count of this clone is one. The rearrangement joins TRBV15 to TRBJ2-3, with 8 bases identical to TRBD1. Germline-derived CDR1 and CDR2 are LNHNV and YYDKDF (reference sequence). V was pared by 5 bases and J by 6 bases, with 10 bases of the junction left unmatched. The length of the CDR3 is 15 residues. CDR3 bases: TGTGCCACCAGCCGGGACAGGTTACTTTGGGATACGCAGTATTTT. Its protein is CATSRDRLLWDTQYF. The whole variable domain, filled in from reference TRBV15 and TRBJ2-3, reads DAMVIQNPRYQVTQFGKPVTLSCSQTLNHNVMYWYQQKSSQAPKLLFHYYDKDFNNEADTPDNFQSRRPNTSFCFLDIRSPGLGDTAMYLCATSRDRLLWDTQYFGPGTRLTVL.

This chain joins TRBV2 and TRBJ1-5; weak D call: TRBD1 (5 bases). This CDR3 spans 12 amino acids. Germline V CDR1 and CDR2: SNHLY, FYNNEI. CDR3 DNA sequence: TGTGCGTCGGAAGGGGATGATCAGCCCCAGCATTTT. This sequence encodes CASEGDDQPQHF.

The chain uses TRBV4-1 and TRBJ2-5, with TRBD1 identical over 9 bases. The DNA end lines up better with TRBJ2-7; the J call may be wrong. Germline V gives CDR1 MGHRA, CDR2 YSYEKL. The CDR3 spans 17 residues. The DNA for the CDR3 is TGCGCCAGCAGCCAAGCAACTCCGGGACAGGGAACCTACGAGCAGTACTTC. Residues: CASSQATPGQGTYEQYF.

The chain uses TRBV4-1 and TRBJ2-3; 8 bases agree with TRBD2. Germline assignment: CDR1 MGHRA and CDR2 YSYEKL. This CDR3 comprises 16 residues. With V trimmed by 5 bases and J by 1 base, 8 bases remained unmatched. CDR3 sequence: CASSVAGGVGTDTQYF. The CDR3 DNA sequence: TGCGCCAGCAGCGTCGCCGGGGGGGTGGGCACAGATACGCAGTATTTT.

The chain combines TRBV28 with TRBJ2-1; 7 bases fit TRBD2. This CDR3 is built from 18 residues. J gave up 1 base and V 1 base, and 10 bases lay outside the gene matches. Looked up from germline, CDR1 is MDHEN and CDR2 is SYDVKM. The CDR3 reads CASSLYERREKSYNEQFF. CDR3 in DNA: TGTGCCAGCAGTTTATATGAACGGCGGGAGAAATCCTACAATGAGCAGTTCTTC. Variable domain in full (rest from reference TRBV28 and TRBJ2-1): DVKVTQSSRYLVKRTGEKVFLECVQDMDHENMFWYRQDPGLGLRLIYFSYDVKMKEKGDIPEGYSVSREKKERFSLILESASTNQTSMYLCASSLYERREKSYNEQFFGPGTRLTVL.

The CDR3, as DNA: TGTGCCAGCAGCGGACTAGCCAGGCTGAGTGAGCAGTTCTTC. This sequence encodes CASSGLARLSEQFF. The chain uses TRBV27 and TRBJ2-1; TRBD2 agrees at 8 bases. V trimming: 6 bases; J trimming: 9 bases; junction bases outside the gene matches: 10. Germline assignment: CDR1 MNHEY and CDR2 SMNVEV (reference sequence). CDR3 length equals 14 residues.

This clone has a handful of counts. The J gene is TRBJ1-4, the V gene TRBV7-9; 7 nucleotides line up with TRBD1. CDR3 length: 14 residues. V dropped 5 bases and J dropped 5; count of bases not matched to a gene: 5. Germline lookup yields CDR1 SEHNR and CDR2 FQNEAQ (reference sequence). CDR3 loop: CASSQGQSNEKLFF. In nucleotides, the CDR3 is TGTGCCAGCAGCCAGGGACAGAGCAATGAAAAACTGTTTTTT.

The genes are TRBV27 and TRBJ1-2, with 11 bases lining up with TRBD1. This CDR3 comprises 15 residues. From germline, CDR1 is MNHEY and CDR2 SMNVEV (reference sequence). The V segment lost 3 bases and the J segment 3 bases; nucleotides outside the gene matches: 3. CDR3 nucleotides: TGTGCCAGCAGTTTGGGACAGGGGGTGGACTATGGCTACACCTTC. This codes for CASSLGQGVDYGYTF.

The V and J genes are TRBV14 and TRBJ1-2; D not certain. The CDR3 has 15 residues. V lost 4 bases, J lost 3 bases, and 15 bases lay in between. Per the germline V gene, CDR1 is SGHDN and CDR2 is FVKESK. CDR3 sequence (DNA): TGTGCCAGCAGCCTCAGCACAGCACACTACTATGGCTACACCTTC. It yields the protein CASSLSTAHYYGYTF.

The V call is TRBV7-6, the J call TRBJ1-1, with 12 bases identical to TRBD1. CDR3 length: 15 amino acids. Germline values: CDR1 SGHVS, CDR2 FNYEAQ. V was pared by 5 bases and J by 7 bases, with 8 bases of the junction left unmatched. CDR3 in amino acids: CASSRGTGGSDEAFF. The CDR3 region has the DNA TGTGCCAGCAGCCGAGGGACAGGGGGCAGTGATGAAGCTTTCTTT.

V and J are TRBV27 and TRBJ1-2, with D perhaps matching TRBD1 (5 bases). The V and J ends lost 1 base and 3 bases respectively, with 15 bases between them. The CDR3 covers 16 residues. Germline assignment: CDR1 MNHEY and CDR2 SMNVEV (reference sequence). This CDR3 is CASSLYPGPFDYGYTF. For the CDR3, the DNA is TGTGCCAGCAGTTTATACCCAGGGCCCTTCGACTATGGCTACACCTTC.

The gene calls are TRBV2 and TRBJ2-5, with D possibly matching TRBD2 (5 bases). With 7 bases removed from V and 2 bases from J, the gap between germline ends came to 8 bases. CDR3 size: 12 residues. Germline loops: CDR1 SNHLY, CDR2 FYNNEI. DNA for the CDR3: TGTGCCAGCAACCGGGAACAAGAGACCCAGTACTTC. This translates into CASNREQETQYF.

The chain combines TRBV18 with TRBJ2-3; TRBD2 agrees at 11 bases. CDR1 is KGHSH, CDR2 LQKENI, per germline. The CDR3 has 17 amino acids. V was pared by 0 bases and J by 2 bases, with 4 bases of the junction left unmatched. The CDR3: CASSPPVAGGVTDTQYF. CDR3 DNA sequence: TGTGCCAGCTCACCACCAGTAGCGGGAGGGGTCACAGATACGCAGTATTTT. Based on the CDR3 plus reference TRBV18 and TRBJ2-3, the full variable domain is NAGVMQNPRHLVRRRGQEARLRCSPMKGHSHVYWYRQLPEEGLKFMVYLQKENIIDESGMPKERFSAEFPKEGPSILRIQQVVRGDSAAYFCASSPPVAGGVTDTQYFGPGTRLTVL.

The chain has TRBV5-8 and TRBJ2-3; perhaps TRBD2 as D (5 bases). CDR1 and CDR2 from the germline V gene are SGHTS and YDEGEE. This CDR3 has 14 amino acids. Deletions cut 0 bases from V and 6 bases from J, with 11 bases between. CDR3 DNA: TGTGCCAGCAGCTTGGCCAGCTTAGCGGATACGCAGTATTTT. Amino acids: CASSLASLADTQYF.

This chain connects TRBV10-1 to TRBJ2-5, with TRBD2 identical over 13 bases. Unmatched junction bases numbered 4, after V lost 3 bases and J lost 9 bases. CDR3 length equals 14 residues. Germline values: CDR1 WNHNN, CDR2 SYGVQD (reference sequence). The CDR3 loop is CASSDRGTSGAQYF. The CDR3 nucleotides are TGCGCCAGCAGTGACCGAGGGACTAGCGGGGCCCAGTACTTC.

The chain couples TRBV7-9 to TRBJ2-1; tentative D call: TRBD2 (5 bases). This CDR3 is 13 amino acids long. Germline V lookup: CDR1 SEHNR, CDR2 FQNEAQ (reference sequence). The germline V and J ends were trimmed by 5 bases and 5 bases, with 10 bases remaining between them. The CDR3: CASSGGAHNEQFF. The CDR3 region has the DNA TGTGCCAGCAGCGGAGGAGCACACAATGAGCAGTTCTTC.

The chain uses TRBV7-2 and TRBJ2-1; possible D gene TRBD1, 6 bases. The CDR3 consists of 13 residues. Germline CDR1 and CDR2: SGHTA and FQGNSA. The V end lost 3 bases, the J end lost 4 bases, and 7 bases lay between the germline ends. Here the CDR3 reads CASSFGQYNEQFF. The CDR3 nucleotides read TGTGCCAGCAGCTTTGGACAGTACAATGAGCAGTTCTTC.

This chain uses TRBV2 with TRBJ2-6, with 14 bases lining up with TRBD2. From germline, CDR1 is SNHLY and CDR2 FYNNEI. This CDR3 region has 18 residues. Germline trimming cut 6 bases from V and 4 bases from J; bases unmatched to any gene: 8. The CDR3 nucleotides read TGTGCCAGCAGCGAGGGACTAGCGGGAGATGCAGGGGCCAACGTCCTGACTTTC. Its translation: CASSEGLAGDAGANVLTF.

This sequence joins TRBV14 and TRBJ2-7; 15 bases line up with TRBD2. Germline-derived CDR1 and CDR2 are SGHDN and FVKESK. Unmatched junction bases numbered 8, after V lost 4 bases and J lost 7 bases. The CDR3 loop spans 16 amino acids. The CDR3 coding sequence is TGTGCCAGCAGCCCGCGGACTAGCGGGGGGGCTTGGGAGCAGTACTTC. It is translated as CASSPRTSGGAWEQYF.

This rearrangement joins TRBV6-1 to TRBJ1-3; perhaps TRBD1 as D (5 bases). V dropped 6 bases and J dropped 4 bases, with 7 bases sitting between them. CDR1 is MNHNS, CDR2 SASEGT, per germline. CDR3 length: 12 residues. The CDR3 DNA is TGTGCCAGCAGCAGACAGGGAAACACCATATATTTT. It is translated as CASSRQGNTIYF.

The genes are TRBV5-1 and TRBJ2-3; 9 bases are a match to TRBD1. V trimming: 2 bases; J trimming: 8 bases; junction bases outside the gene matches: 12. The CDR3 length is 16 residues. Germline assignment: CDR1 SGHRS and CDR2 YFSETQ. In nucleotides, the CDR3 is TGCGCCAGCAGCTTCGCCGGGACAGGGAGCCCTCTTACGCAGTATTTT. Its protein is CASSFAGTGSPLTQYF.

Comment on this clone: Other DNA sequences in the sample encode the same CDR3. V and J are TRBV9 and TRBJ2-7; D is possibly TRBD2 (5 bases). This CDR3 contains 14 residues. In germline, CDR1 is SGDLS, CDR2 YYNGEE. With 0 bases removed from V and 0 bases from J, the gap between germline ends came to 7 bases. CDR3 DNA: TGTGCCAGCAGCGTAGGAGGGAGCTCCTACGAGCAGTACTTC. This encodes CASSVGGSSYEQYF.

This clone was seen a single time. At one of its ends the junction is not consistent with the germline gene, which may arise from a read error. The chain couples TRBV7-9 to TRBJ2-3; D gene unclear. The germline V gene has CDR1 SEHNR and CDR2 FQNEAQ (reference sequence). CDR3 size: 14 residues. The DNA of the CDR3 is TGTTCCAGCAGCCCTACGGAGCACTTCGATACGCAGTATTTT. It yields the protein CSSSPTEHFDTQYF.

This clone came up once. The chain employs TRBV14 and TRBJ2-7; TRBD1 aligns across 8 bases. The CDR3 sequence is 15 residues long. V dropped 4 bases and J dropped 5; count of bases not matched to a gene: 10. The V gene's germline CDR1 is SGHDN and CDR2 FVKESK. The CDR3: CASSRPGQDADEQYF. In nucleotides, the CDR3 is TGTGCCAGCAGCCGACCGGGACAGGATGCCGACGAGCAGTACTTC. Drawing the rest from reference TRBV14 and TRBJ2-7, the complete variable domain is EAGVTQFPSHSVIEKGQTVTLRCDPISGHDNLYWYRRVMGKEIKFLLHFVKESKQDESGMPNNRFLAERTGGTYSTLKVQPAELEDSGVYFCASSRPGQDADEQYFGPGTRLTVT.